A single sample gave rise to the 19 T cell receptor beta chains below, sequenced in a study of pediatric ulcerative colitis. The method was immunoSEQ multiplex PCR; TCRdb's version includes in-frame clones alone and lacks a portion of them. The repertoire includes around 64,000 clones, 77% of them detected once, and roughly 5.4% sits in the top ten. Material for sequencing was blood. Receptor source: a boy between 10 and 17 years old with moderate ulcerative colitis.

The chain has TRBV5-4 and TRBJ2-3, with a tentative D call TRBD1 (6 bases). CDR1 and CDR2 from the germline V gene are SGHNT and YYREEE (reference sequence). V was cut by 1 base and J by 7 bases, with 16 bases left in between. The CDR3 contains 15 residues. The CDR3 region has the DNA TGTGCCAGCAGCTTGCGGACAGTTTCGACGAATACGCAGTATTTT. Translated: CASSLRTVSTNTQYF. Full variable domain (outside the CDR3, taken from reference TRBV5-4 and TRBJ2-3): ETGVTQSPTHLIKTRGQQVTLRCSSQSGHNTVSWYQQALGQGPQFIFQYYREEENGRGNFPPRFSGLQFPNYSSELNVNALELDDSALYLCASSLRTVSTNTQYFGPGTRLTVL.

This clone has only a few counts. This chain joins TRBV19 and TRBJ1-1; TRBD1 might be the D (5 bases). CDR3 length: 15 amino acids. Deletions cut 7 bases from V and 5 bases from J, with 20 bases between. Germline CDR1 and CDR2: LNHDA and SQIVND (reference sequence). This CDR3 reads CASTRTPGRGTEAFF. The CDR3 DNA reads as TGTGCCAGTACCCGAACTCCAGGGAGAGGGACTGAAGCTTTCTTT.

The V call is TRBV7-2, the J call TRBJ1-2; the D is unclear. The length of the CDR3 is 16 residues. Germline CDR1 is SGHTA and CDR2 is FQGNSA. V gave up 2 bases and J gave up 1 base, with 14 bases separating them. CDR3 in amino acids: CASSLTGSGVNYGYTF. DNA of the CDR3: TGTGCCAGCAGCTTAACCGGCAGCGGGGTTAACTATGGCTACACCTTC.

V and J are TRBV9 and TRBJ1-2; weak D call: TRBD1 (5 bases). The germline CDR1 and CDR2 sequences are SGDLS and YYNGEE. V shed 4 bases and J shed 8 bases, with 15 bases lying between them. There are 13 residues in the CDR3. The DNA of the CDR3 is TGTGCCAGCAGCAGGGGACCGGATAAGGGCTACACCTTC. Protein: CASSRGPDKGYTF.

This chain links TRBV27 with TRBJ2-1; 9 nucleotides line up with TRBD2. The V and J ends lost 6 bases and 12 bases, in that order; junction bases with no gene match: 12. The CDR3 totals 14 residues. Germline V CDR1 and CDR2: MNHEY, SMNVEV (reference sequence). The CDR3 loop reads CASSGSGRPPRQFF. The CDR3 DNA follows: TGTGCCAGCAGCGGAAGCGGGAGGCCCCCGAGGCAGTTCTTC.

The CDR3 sequence is CAISETGGTSRNEQFF. In nucleotides, the CDR3 is TGTGCCATCAGTGAGACTGGCGGGACTAGTAGAAATGAGCAGTTCTTC. This rearrangement joins TRBV10-3 to TRBJ2-1; TRBD2 agrees at 8 bases. This CDR3 is 16 amino acids long. Losses at the gene ends were 2 bases for V and 7 bases for J; bases not matched to a gene: 10. Germline CDR1 reads ENHRY; CDR2 reads SYGVKD.

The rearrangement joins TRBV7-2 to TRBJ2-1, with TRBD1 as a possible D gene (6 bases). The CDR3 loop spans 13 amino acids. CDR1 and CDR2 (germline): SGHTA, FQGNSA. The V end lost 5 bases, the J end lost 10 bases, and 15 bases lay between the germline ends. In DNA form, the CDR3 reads TGTGCCAGCAGCGCGAACAGGGTGAGGGAGCAGTTCTTC. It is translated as CASSANRVREQFF.

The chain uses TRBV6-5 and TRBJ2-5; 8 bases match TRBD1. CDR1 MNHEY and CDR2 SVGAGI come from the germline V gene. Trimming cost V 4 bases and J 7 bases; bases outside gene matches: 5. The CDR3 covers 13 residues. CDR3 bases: TGTGCCAGCAGTTCAGGGGGCCTGGGGACCCAGTACTTC. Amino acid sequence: CASSSGGLGTQYF.

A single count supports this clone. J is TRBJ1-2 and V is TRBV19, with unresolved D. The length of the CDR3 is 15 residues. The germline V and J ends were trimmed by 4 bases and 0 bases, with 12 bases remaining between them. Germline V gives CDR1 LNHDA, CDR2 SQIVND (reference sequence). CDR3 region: CASSTPGSANYGYTF. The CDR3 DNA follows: TGTGCCAGTAGTACCCCGGGCAGCGCTAACTATGGCTACACCTTC.

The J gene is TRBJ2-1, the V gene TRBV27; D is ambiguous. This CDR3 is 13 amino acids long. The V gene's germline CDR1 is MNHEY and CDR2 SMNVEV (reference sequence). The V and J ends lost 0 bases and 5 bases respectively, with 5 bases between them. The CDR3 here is CASSLSQNNEQFF. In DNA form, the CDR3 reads TGTGCCAGCAGTTTATCCCAGAACAATGAGCAGTTCTTC.

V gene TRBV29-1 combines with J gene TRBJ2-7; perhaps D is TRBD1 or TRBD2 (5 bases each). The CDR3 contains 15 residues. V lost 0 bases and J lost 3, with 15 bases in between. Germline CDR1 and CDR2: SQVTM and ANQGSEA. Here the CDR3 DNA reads TGCAGCGTTGAAGACGGGACCTCTGCGGGCTACGAGCAGTACTTC. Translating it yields CSVEDGTSAGYEQYF.

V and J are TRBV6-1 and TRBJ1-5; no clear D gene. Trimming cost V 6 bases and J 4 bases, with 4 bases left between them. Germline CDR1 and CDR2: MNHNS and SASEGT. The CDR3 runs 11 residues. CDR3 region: CASRNNQPQHF. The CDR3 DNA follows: TGTGCCAGCAGGAATAATCAGCCCCAGCATTTT.

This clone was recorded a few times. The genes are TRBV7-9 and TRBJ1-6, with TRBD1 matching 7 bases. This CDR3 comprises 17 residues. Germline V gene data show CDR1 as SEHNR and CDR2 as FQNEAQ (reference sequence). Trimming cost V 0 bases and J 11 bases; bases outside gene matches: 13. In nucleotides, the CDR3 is TGTGCCAGCAGCTTAGCCCTCACAGGGGAGTCTAGTGCACCCCTCCACTTT. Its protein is CASSLALTGESSAPLHF.

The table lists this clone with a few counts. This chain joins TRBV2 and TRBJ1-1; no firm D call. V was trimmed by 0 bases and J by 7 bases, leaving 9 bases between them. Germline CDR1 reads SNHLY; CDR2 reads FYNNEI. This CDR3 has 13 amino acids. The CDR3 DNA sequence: TGTGCCAGCAGTGAAGCAGGGTTCGGTGAAGCTTTCTTT. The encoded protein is CASSEAGFGEAFF.

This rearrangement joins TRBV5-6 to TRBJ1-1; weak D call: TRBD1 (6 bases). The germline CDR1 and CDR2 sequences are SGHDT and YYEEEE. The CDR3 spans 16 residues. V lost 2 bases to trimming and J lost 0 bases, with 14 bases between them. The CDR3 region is CASSFGTRGLNTEAFF. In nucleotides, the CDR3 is TGTGCCAGCAGCTTTGGGACAAGAGGCTTGAACACTGAAGCTTTCTTT.

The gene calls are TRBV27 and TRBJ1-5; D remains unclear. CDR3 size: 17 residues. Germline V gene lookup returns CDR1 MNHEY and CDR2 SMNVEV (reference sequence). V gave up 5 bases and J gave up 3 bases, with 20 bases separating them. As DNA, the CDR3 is TGTGCCAGCAGTGAATATTCCCAAGGGATAGACAATCAGCCCCAGCATTTT. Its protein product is CASSEYSQGIDNQPQHF.

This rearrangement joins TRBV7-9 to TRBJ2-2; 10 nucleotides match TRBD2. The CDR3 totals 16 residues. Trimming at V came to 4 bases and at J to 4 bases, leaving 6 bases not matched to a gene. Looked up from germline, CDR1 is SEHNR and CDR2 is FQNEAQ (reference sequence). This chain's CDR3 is CASSSVAGGSTGELFF. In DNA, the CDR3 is TGTGCCAGCAGCTCCGTAGCGGGGGGTAGCACCGGGGAGCTGTTTTTT. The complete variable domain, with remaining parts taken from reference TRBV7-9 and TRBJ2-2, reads DTGVSQNPRHKITKRGQNVTFRCDPISEHNRLYWYRQTLGQGPEFLTYFQNEAQLEKSRLLSDRFSAERPKGSFSTLEIQRTEQGDSAMYLCASSSVAGGSTGELFFGEGSRLTVL.

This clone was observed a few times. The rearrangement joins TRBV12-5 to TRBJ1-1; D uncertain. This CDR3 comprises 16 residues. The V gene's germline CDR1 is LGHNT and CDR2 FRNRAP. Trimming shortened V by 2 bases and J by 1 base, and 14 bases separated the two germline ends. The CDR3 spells CASGLPRRSANTEAFF. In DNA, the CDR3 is TGTGCTAGTGGTTTGCCCCGACGGTCCGCGAACACTGAAGCTTTCTTT.

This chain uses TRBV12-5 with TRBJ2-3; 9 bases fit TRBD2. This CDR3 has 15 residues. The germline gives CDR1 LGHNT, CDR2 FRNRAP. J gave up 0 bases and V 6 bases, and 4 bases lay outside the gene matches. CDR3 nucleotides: TGTGCTAGTGGCCTAGGACTAGCGAGCACAGATACGCAGTATTTT. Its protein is CASGLGLASTDTQYF. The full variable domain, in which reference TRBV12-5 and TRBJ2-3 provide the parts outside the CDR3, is DARVTQTPRHKVTEMGQEVTMRCQPILGHNTVFWYRQTMMQGLELLAYFRNRAPLDDSGMPKDRFSAEMPDATLATLKIQPSEPRDSAVYFCASGLGLASTDTQYFGPGTRLTVL.